The present TCR beta chain was sequenced within a study of blood T cells in healthy people across ages (dated by TCRdb to 2014 to 2015). General notes on the study: In model experiments, template switching captured about one uniquely barcoded TCR beta cDNA molecule for every two T cells. Two additional independent replicas of 1 million unique cDNA reads from the same blood draw were analyzed for two donors (one aged 18 to 29 and one aged 80 or older). The donors were split into four age groups: young (average approximately 16 years), middle-aged (39), aged (about 56) and long-lived (under 85). To avoid experimental bias, donors of different ages were randomly spread across the sequencing lanes. Using deep sequencing normalized with unique cDNA molecular identifiers, the study measured how TCR beta repertoire diversity changes with age.

Results the study describes overall, beyond this receptor: Since profiling was done on bulk unsorted PBMCs, naive and antigen-experienced compartments could not be conclusively compared. Estimates of total diversity based on one million sequenced T cells were considered lower bounds and underestimates. Observed TCR beta diversity correlated strongly with the percentage of naive T cells measured by flow cytometry. Because donor CMV infection status was unknown, age-related changes in expanded clonotypes were potentially confounded. Observed TCR beta diversity per million T cells fell roughly linearly with age, and a significant reduction was already apparent by age roughly 40. Compared with the aged group, more naive CD4+ T cells, fewer expanded clones and increased TCR diversity were shown by the long-lived group, suggesting age selection.

The roughly 37 donors, aged roughly 6 to 100 years, were systemically healthy Caucasian individuals from Russia. Each donor gave ten milliliters of peripheral blood, collected into EDTA-treated Vacutainer tubes. Ficoll-Paque density-gradient centrifugation was used to isolate PBMCs, with at least 6.5 million per sample. Total RNA was extracted from PBMCs with Trizol reagent, with at least 6 micrograms obtained per sample. For every donor, an aliquot of PBMCs went through flow cytometry to measure the percentages of naive CD45RAhigh/CD27high T cells. Its CDR3 holds 15 amino acids, cysteine through phenylalanine. Of the read, only the CDR3 DNA is kept; its 45 bases are in frame from base 1. V is clipped by 1 base and J by 1 base, and the sequence between their germline boundaries is 11 bases long. The CDR1 and CDR2 encoded by the germline V gene are SGDLS and YYNGEE. Regarding this clonotype: What antigen it recognizes has not been identified. Base qualities are not at hand, and no much larger clone is one base apart.

The library was built by means of 5' RACE. The listed sequencing device is Illumina HiSeq 2500. A second PCR of about 6 to 12 cycles was performed with a sample-barcoded 5' primer and a J-beta primer mix. A template-switch 5' adaptor carrying 12 random nucleotides introduced a unique molecular identifier onto each TCR beta cDNA molecule. At least 3 million CDR3-containing paired-end reads were obtained from each sample. The Mint cDNA synthesis kit, primed by a TRBC-specific oligonucleotide, was used to synthesize first-strand cDNA from all RNA. Following uracil-DNA glycosylase treatment, all cDNA underwent a first 18-cycle PCR with the universal primers M1SS and BC2_uni_R. The original methods were these. Normalization of each sample was performed by random selection of 1 million high-quality reads, each carrying a distinct molecular identifier. Reads sharing molecular identifiers were discarded rather than binned into consensus sequences. CDR3 identification, clonotype clustering and error correction used MiTCR with a Q25 quality threshold and the strictest error-elimination algorithm. A nonparametric unseen species model using Euler transformation provided a lower-bound estimate of total TCR beta diversity. TCRdb passed the public sequencing reads through fastp at Q25 and MiXCR, retaining productive beta sequences. Every entry covers one CDR3 protein and lists the most common genes and DNA from its rows. The V and J calls reflect TCRdb's pipeline rather than the authors' work. The sample data list about 640,000 distinct CDR3 sequences, and approximately 30% of these were observed just once. The ten largest clones add up to less than 20% of the sample.

The sequence links TRBV9 to TRBJ1-1, with a tentative D gene TRBD1 over 6 matching bases. The receptor was derived from a woman older than 75 in good health. The sample consisted of blood. This receptor carries the CDR3 CASSVSWGANTEAFF. DNA sequence: TGTGCCAGCAGCGTATCTTGGGGGGCGAACACTGAAGCTTTCTTT.